The entry below gives a single T cell receptor (beta chain) sequence along with its context. The antigen remains unidentified. Sequencing used immunoSEQ multiplex PCR; TCRdb keeps in-frame clones, though not all of them. This sample has about 2.1 million clones, with just under 95% found just once. Germline V gives CDR1 SGHRS, CDR2 YFSETQ. This CDR3 has 15 residues. Trimming left V 0 bases short and J 0 bases short, with 10 bases between. The data derive from a study of shared clonotypes between healthy human individuals. Overall study context: Plates per donor: three CD4 naive, three CD4 memory, two CD8 naive, one CD8 memory.

Study-wide points: An expected dependence of interdonor clonotype sharing on sequencing depth was noted.

Naive CD8 cells lacked CD45RO and underwent positive selection for CCR7, leaving out terminally differentiated effector memory CD45RA+ cells. The specimen sequenced was naive CD8+ T cells from PBMCs. This receptor was obtained from a young man in good health. Some clones in this sample may be carry-over from other donors' samples. The chain employs TRBV5-1 and TRBJ2-7, with D maybe TRBD2 (5 bases). The CDR3 bases are TGCGCCAGCAGCTTGGCGGACTTGAGCTCCTACGAGCAGTACTTC. It translates to CASSLADLSSYEQYF. Full variable domain (missing parts from reference TRBV5-1 and TRBJ2-7): KAGVTQTPRYLIKTRGQQVTLSCSPISGHRSVSWYQQTPGQGLQFLFEYFSETQRNKGNFPGRFSGRQFSNSRSEMNVSTLELGDSALYLCASSLADLSSYEQYFGPGTRLTVT.